This TCR beta chain was observed in a study of cytomegalovirus exposure and HLA in healthy donors. Study-level information: From HLA-typed donors, an early data release held 70 million to 100 million unique TCRs.

Regarding the study as a whole: In a later analysis, V- and J-gene trimming of beta chains associated with a DCLRE1C missense variant, replicated independently. Upon later analysis, HLA-associated TCR beta chains proved more clonally expanded than other, equally common chains.

The PCR had 60 Vbeta and 13 Jbeta primers. Assay: immunoSEQ multiplex PCR; the TCRdb copy retains only in-frame clones and omits some. Altogether around 120,000 clones are present, roughly four fifths being singletons, with the ten largest covering 6.3%. Concerning this clone itself: Its specificity is unknown.

Looked up from germline, CDR1 is SGHTA and CDR2 is FQGNSA. Germline trimming cut 5 bases from V and 6 bases from J; bases unmatched to any gene: 5. CDR3 size: 13 residues. The sequenced sample consisted of PBMCs. This sequence joins TRBV7-2 and TRBJ2-7, with 9 bases aligning to TRBD2. The TCR was taken from a woman aged 40 to 50 in good health and CMV-seronegative. Written as DNA, the CDR3 is TGTGCCAGCAGCCCCGGACTAGCGACCGAGCAGTACTTC. This codes for CASSPGLATEQYF.